This T cell receptor (beta chain) was sequenced in a study of shared clonotypes between healthy human individuals. At the level of the study: A few men and two women, aged 18 to 49, were donors.

Points on this clone: This same CDR3 is encoded by further DNA sequences in the sample.

PBMC DNA, left unsorted, was sequenced on ten immunoSEQ deep assay plates. Only in-frame clones appear in the TCRdb table, and some are missing; sequencing was by immunoSEQ multiplex PCR. Here the sample spans 550,000 to 600,000 clones, around 80% being singletons. The TCR comes from a woman aged 40 to 50 in good health. Some clones in this sample may be carry-over from other donors' samples. The sample taken for sequencing was PBMCs.

DNA for the CDR3: TGTGCCAGCTCCCCTACTAGCGGAAGCACAGATACGCAGTATTTT. Its protein product is CASSPTSGSTDTQYF. The chain recombines TRBV18 with TRBJ2-3; 8 bases match TRBD2. V lost 6 bases to trimming and J lost 0 bases; unmatched junction nucleotides: 5. The CDR3 runs 15 residues. Germline-derived CDR1 and CDR2 are KGHSH and LQKENI.